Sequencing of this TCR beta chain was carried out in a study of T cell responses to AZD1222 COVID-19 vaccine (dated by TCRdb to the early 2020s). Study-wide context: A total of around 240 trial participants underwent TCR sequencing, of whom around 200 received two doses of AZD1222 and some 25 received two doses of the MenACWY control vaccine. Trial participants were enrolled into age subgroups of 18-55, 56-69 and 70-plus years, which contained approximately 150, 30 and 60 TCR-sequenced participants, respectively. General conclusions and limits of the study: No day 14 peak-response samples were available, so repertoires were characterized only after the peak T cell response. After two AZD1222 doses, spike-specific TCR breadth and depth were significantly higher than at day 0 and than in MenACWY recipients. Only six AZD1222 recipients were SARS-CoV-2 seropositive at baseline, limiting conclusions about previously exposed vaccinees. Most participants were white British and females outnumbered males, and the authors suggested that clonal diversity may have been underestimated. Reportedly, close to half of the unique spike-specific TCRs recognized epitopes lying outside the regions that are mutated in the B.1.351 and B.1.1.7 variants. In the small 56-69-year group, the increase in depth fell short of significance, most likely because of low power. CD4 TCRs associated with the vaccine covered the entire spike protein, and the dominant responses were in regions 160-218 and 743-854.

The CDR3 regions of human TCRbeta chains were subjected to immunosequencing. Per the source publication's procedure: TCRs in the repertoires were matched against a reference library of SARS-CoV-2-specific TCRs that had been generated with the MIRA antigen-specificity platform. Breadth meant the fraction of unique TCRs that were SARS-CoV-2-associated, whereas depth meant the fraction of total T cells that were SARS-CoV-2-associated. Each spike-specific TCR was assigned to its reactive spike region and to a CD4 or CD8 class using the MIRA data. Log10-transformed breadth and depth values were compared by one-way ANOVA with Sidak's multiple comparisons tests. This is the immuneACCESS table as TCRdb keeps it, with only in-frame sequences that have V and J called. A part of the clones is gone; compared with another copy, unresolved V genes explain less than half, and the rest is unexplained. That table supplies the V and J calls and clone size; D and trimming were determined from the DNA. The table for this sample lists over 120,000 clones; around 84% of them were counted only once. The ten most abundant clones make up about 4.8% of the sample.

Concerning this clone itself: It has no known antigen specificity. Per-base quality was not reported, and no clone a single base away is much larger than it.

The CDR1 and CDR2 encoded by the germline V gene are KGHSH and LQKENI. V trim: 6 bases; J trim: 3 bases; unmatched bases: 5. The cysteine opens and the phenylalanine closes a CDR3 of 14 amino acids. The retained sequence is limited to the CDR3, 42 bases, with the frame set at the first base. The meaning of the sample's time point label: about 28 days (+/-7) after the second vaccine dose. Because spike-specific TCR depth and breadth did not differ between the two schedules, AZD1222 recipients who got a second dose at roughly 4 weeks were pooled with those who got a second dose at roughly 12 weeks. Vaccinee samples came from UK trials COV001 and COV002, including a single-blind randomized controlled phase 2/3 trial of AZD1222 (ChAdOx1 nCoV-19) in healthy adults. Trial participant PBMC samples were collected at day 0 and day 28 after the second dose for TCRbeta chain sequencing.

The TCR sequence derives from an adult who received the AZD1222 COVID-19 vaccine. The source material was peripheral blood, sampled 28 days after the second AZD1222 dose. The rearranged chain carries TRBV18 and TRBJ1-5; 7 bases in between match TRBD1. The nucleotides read TGTGCCAGCTCCCAGACAGGGAACAATCAGCCCCAGCATTTT. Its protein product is CASSQTGNNQPQHF.